This TCR beta chain is from a study of a mutant IDH1 vaccine in newly diagnosed glioma (dated by TCRdb to the early 2020s). Regarding the study in general: In the chemotherapy-containing groups, vaccination started alongside temozolomide cycles, whereas in patients who had radiotherapy alone it started 4-6 weeks after radiotherapy. Visit V12 was the week-35 safety follow-up and visit V13 was the week-47 end of study. Prior to enrollment, patients had been given standard therapy consisting of radiotherapy alone, temozolomide alone, or radiochemotherapy with temozolomide, with the combination given to most patients. Of the approximately 33 treated patients, around 60% were male and roughly 38% were female, and a mean age of around 40 years was recorded. For exploratory analyses, longitudinal TCRB deep sequencing was carried out in 25 to 30 treated patients wherever samples were available. Peripheral blood was collected at six visits: V03 (baseline), V05, V07, V10, V12 and V13. General findings and caveats noted by the study authors: Pseudoprogression appeared unrelated to alterations in the top peripheral T cell clonotypes detected by TCRB sequencing. The authors stated that sample limitations prevented analyses of patient blood samples from being reproduced. Availability determined which PBMC samples were chosen for TCRB deep sequencing. Vaccine-induced immune responses across multiple MHC alleles were detected in 90% to 95% of patients.

Taken with the paper, the label for time point translates to: week 35, safety follow-up. Each vaccine dose was 300 ug of a 20-mer mutant IDH1 peptide in Montanide, given subcutaneously with topical imiquimod. Across visits V03 through V10, patients got a total of eight vaccinations, given in weeks 1, 3, 5, 7, 11, 15, 19 and 23. The donors had newly diagnosed IDH1-mutant astrocytomas of WHO grade 3 or 4 that showed loss of nuclear ATRX. The samples were drawn from NOA16, a multicentre, single-arm, open-label phase I trial in Germany that tested a mutant IDH1 peptide vaccine in humans for the first time. Genomic DNA for TCRB sequencing was extracted from EDTA blood using the DNeasy Blood and Tissue Kit. The sample holds a few counts of this clone. Its antigen is not yet known. It has no much larger one-base neighbor in the sample; base qualities were not kept. Receptors were amplified or captured by the immunoSEQ multiplex PCR assay. The hsTCRB Kit was used according to the manufacturer's protocol to amplify rearranged TCR beta chain sequences. TCRB libraries were sequenced on an Illumina MiSeq. Under the source paper's analysis protocol: The kit vendor's proprietary platform handled demultiplexing, trimming and gene mapping. What TCRdb holds here is the immuneACCESS table cut down to in-frame rearrangements. Part of the clones is not present; checked against another copy, under half of the missing clones reflect an unresolved V gene, and the others are unexplained. Clonal size and the V and J genes are those of that table, whereas D and trimming came from the DNA. This sample comprises approximately 60,000 clones, about 73% of them detected only once. The ten largest clonotypes hold roughly 5% of the sample.

CDR1 MDHEN and CDR2 SYDVKM are derived from the germline V gene. From V the trimming removes 5 bases and from J it removes 4 bases, while the gene matches leave 10 bases of the junction unaccounted for. The CDR3 runs 16 amino acids, cysteine and phenylalanine included. CDR3 DNA only is kept here, 48 bases in frame from base 1. The starting material was PBMCs, obtained from a glioma patient whose treatment included an IDH1 peptide vaccine. This clonotype originated in a man in his fifties or sixties with glioma. The V and J genes are TRBV28 and TRBJ2-5; 10 nucleotides in the junction match TRBD2. CDR3 reads: CASSRGERGGGETQYF. The bases are TGTGCCAGCAGTCGTGGGGAGCGGGGGGGCGGAGAGACCCAGTACTTC. Where the CDR3 stops, the reference TRBV28 and TRBJ2-5 genes take over; the full variable domain is DVKVTQSSRYLVKRTGEKVFLECVQDMDHENMFWYRQDPGLGLRLIYFSYDVKMKEKGDIPEGYSVSREKKERFSLILESASTNQTSMYLCASSRGERGGGETQYFGPGTRLLVL.